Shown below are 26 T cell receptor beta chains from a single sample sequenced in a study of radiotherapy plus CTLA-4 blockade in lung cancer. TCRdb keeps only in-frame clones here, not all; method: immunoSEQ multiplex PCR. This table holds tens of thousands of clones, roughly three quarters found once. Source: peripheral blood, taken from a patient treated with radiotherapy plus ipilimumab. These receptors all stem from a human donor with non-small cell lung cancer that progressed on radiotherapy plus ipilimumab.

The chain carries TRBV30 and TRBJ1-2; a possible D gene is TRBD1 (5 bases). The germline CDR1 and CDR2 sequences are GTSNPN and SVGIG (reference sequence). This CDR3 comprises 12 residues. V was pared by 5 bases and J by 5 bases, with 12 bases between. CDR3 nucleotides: TGTGCCTGGGAAGACCAGGGATATGGCTACACCTTC. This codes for CAWEDQGYGYTF.

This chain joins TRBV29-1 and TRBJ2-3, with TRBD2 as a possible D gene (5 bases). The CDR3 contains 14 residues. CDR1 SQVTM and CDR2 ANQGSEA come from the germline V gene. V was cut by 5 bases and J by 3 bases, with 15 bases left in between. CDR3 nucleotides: TGCAGCGTTATTACTAGTCTAAGTACAGATACGCAGTATTTT. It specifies CSVITSLSTDTQYF.

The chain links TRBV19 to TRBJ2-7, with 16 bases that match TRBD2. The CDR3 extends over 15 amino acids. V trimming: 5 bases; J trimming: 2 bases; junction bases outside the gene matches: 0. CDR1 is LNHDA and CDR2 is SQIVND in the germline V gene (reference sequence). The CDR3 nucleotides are TGTGCCAGTAGTGGGACTAGCGGGAGGGCCTACGAGCAGTACTTC. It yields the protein CASSGTSGRAYEQYF.

The CDR3 loop is CASSLAFLDTQYF. DNA for the CDR3: TGCGCCAGCAGCTTGGCTTTTTTAGATACGCAGTATTTT. The V and J genes are TRBV5-1 and TRBJ2-3, with no clear D. This CDR3 is built from 13 residues. Per germline, CDR1 SGHRS and CDR2 YFSETQ. Trimming shortened V by 0 bases and J by 5 bases, and 7 bases separated the two germline ends.

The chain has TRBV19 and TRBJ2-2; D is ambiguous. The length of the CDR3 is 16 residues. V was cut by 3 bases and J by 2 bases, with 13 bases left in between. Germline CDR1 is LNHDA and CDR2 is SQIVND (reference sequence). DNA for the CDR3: TGTGCCAGTAGTATCTTTCGCGGAAAAAACACCGGGGAGCTGTTTTTT. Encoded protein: CASSIFRGKNTGELFF.

CDR3 in DNA: TGTGCCAGCAGCCAATCACCGGGACTAGCGGGTTTCAATGAGCAGTTCTTC. Translating gives CASSQSPGLAGFNEQFF. This chain links TRBV16 with TRBJ2-1; 12 bases are a match to TRBD2. Trimming cost V 0 bases and J 6 bases; bases outside gene matches: 6. There are 17 residues in the CDR3. CDR1 is KGHSY and CDR2 is FQNENV in the germline V gene.

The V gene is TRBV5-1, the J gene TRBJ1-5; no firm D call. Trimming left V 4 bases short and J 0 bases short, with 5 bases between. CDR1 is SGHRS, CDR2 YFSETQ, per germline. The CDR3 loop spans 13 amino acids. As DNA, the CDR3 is TGCGCCAGCAGCCTGGATAGCAATCAGCCCCAGCATTTT. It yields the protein CASSLDSNQPQHF.

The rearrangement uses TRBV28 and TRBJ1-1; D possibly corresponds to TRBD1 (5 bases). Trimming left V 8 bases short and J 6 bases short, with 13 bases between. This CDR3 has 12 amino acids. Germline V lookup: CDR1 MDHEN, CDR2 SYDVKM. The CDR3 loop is CASVRDSAEAFF. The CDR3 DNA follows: TGTGCCAGCGTAAGAGACAGCGCTGAAGCTTTCTTT.

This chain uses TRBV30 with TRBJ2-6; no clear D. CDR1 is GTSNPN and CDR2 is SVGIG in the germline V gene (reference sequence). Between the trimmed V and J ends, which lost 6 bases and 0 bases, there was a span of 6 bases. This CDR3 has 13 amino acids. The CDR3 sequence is CACGHSGANVLTF. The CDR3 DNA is TGTGCCTGCGGCCACTCTGGGGCCAACGTCCTGACTTTC.

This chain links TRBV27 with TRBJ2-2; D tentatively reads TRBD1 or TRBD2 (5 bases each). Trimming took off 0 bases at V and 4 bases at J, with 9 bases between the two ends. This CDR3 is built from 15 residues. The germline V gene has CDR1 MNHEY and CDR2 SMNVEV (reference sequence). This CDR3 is CASSLSGVVTGELFF. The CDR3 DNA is TGTGCCAGCAGTTTATCGGGGGTCGTCACCGGGGAGCTGTTTTTT.

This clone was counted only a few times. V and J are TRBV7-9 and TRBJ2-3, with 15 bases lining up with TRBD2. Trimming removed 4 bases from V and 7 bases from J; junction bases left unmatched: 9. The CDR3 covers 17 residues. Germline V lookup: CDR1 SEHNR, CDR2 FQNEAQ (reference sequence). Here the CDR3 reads CASSSWRTSGGGNTQYF. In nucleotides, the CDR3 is TGTGCCAGCAGCTCTTGGCGGACTAGCGGGGGGGGAAATACGCAGTATTTT.

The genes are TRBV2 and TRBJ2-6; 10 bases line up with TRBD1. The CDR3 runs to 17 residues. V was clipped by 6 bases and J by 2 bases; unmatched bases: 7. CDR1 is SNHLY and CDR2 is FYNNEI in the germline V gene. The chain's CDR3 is CASRLGQGRAGANVLTF. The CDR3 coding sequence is TGTGCCAGCAGGCTGGGACAGGGGCGGGCTGGGGCCAACGTCCTGACTTTC.

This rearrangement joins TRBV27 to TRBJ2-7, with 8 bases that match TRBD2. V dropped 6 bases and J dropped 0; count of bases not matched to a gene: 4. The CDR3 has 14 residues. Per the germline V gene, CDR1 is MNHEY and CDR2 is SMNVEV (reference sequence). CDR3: CASSRTSYSYEQYF. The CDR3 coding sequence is TGTGCCAGCAGCCGGACTAGCTACTCCTACGAGCAGTACTTC.

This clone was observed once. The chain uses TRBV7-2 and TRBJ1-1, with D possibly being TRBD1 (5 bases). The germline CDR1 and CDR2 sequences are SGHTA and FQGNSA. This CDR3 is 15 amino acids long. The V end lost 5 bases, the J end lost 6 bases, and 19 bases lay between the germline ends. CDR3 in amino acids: CASSQIPATAAEAFF. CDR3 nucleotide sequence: TGTGCCAGCAGCCAAATCCCCGCGACAGCCGCTGAAGCTTTCTTT. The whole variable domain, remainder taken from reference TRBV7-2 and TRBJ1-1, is GAGVSQSPSNKVTEKGKDVELRCDPISGHTALYWYRQSLGQGLEFLIYFQGNSAPDKSGLPSDRFSAERTGGSVSTLTIQRTQQEDSAVYLCASSQIPATAAEAFFGQGTRLTVV.

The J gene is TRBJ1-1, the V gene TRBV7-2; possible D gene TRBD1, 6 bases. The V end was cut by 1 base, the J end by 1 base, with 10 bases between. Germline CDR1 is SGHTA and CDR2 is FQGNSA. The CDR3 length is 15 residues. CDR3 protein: CASSLGSRGNTEAFF. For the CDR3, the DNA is TGTGCCAGCAGCTTAGGTTCCAGGGGGAACACTGAAGCTTTCTTT. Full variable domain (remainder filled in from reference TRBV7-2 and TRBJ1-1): GAGVSQSPSNKVTEKGKDVELRCDPISGHTALYWYRQSLGQGLEFLIYFQGNSAPDKSGLPSDRFSAERTGGSVSTLTIQRTQQEDSAVYLCASSLGSRGNTEAFFGQGTRLTVV.

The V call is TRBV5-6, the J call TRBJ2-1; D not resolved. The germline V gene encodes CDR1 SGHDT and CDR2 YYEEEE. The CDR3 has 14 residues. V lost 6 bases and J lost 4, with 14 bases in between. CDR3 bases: TGTGCCAGCACCAAGGACGTCAAATACAATGAGCAGTTCTTC. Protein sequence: CASTKDVKYNEQFF. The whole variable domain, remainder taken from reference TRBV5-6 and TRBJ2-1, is DAGVTQSPTHLIKTRGQQVTLRCSPKSGHDTVSWYQQALGQGPQFIFQYYEEEERQRGNFPDRFSGHQFPNYSSELNVNALLLGDSALYLCASTKDVKYNEQFFGPGTRLTVL.

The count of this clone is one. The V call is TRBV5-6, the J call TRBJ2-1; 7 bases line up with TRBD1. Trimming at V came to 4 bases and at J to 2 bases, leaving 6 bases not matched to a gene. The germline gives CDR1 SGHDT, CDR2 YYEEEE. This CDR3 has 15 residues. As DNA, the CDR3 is TGTGCCAGCAGCATACGACAGGGAGCCTACAATGAGCAGTTCTTC. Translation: CASSIRQGAYNEQFF.

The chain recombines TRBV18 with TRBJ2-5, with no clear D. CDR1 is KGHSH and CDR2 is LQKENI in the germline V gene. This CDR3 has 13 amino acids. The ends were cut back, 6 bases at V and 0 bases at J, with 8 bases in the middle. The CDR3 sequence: CASSRQHQETQYF. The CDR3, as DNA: TGTGCCAGCTCCCGCCAGCACCAAGAGACCCAGTACTTC.

The CDR3 region is CASSREAGQQSQAFF. Written as DNA, the CDR3 is TGTGCCAGCAGCCGTGAGGCGGGACAACAGTCACAAGCTTTCTTT. J is TRBJ1-1 and V is TRBV4-2; D may be TRBD1 (6 bases). This CDR3 has 15 amino acids. Germline CDR1 reads LGHNA; CDR2 reads YNFKEQ. Between the trimmed V and J ends, which lost 4 bases and 9 bases, there was a span of 21 bases.

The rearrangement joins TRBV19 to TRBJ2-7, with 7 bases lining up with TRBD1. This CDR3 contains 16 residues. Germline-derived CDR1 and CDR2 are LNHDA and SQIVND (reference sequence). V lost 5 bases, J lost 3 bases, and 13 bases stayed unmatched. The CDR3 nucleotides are TGTGCCAGTAGTTCCCACCGGGACAGTTTATTCTACGAGCAGTACTTC. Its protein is CASSSHRDSLFYEQYF.

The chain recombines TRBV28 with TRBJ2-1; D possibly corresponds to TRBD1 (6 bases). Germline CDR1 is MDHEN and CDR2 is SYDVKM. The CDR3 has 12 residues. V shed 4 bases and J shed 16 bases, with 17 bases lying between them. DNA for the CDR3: TGTGCCAGCAGTTCACAGGGAATGGGCAAATTCTTC. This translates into CASSSQGMGKFF.

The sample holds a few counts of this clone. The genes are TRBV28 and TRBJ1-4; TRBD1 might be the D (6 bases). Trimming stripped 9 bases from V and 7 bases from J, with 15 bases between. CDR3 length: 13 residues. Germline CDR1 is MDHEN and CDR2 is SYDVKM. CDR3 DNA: TGTGCCAGTACGACAGGCGTCGTTGAAAAACTGTTTTTT. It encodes CASTTGVVEKLFF.

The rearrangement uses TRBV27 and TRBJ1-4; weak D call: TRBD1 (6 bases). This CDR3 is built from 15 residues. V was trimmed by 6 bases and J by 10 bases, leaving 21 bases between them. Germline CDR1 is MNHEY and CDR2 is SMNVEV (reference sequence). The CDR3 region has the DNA TGTGCCAGCAGCTCGGCTAACGCAGGGGTCCCAAAACTGTTTTTT. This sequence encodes CASSSANAGVPKLFF.

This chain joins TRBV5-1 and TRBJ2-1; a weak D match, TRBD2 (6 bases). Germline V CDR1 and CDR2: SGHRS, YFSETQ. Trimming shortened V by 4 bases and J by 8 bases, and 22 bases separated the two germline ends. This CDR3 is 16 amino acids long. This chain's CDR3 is CASSLPVVGGGDEQFF. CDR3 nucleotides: TGCGCCAGCAGCCTGCCGGTGGTGGGGGGAGGCGATGAGCAGTTCTTC.

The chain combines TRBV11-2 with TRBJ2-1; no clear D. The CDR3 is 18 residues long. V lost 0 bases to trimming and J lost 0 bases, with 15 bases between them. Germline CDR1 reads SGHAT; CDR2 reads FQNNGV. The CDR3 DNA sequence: TGTGCCAGCAGCTTAGATCCCCCGAGTCTCAGCTCCTACAATGAGCAGTTCTTC. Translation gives CASSLDPPSLSSYNEQFF. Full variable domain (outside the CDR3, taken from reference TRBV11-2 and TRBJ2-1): EAGVAQSPRYKIIEKRQSVAFWCNPISGHATLYWYQQILGQGPKLLIQFQNNGVVDDSQLPKDRFSAERLKGVDSTLKIQPAKLEDSAVYLCASSLDPPSLSSYNEQFFGPGTRLTVL.

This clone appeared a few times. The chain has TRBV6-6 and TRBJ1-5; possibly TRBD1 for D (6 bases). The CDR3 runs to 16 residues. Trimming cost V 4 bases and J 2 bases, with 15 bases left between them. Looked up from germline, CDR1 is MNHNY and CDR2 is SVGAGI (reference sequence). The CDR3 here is CASSSRAGGGNQPQHF. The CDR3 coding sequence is TGTGCCAGCAGTTCGCGCGCGGGGGGCGGCAATCAGCCCCAGCATTTT.